Presented here are 23 T cell receptor beta chains from one specimen sequenced in a study of blood T cell repertoires in COVID-19. TCRdb's table, derived via immunoSEQ multiplex PCR, lists solely in-frame clones and lacks some. The sample lists under 40,000 clones; about 87% were seen once. Sequencing was done on a sample of peripheral blood. These receptors were collected from an elderly man with active COVID-19.

This clone came up once. The rearrangement links TRBV5-1 to TRBJ2-7; no firm D call. The CDR3 contains 13 residues. Germline CDR1 reads SGHRS; CDR2 reads YFSETQ. V was trimmed by 2 bases and J by 4 bases, leaving 10 bases between them. This CDR3 reads CASSFNYRYEQYF. The CDR3, as DNA: TGCGCCAGCAGCTTTAACTACCGTTACGAGCAGTACTTC.

The rearrangement links TRBV7-8 to TRBJ1-3, with 7 bases lining up with TRBD1. The CDR3 is made up of 15 amino acids. The junction had 7 bases not matched to a gene; V was cut back by 1 base and J by 7 bases. CDR1 is SGHVS and CDR2 is FQNEAQ in the germline V gene. The CDR3 spells CASSLGPTGRNTIYF. The CDR3 DNA sequence: TGTGCCAGCAGCTTAGGTCCGACAGGGAGGAACACCATATATTTT.

The genes are TRBV3-1 (or the pseudogene TRBV3-2) and TRBJ1-2, with a possible D match to TRBD1 (5 bases). From germline, CDR1 is LGHDT and CDR2 YNNKEL (reference sequence). V shed 3 bases and J shed 5 bases, with 13 bases lying between them. The CDR3 has 14 amino acids. The CDR3 DNA is TGTGCCAGCAGCCAGGGGGGGTCCCCTTATGGCTACACCTTC. Its protein is CASSQGGSPYGYTF.

This clone was picked up a small number of times. J is TRBJ1-3 and V is TRBV27; possibly TRBD1 for D (5 bases). CDR3 length: 14 residues. The ends were cut back, 4 bases at V and 0 bases at J, with 7 bases in the middle. Germline V gene data show CDR1 as MNHEY and CDR2 as SMNVEV (reference sequence). CDR3 coding DNA: TGTGCCAGCAGTTACGACAGCTCTGGAAACACCATATATTTT. Translated, it gives CASSYDSSGNTIYF.

The rearrangement uses TRBV7-2 and TRBJ2-3; 7 nucleotides agree with TRBD2. The CDR3 covers 15 residues. Per germline, CDR1 SGHTA and CDR2 FQGNSA. V was pared by 2 bases and J by 3 bases, with 5 bases of the junction left unmatched. CDR3 sequence (DNA): TGTGCCAGCAGCTTACCAGCGGGGATAACAGATACGCAGTATTTT. Its protein product is CASSLPAGITDTQYF. Looking up the rest from reference TRBV7-2 and TRBJ2-3 gives the full variable domain: GAGVSQSPSNKVTEKGKDVELRCDPISGHTALYWYRQSLGQGLEFLIYFQGNSAPDKSGLPSDRFSAERTGGSVSTLTIQRTQQEDSAVYLCASSLPAGITDTQYFGPGTRLTVL.

The chain employs TRBV19 and TRBJ2-1, with TRBD1 matching over 7 bases. Per the germline V gene, CDR1 is LNHDA and CDR2 is SQIVND (reference sequence). This CDR3 has 14 residues. With V trimmed by 6 bases and J by 6 bases, 8 bases remained unmatched. The CDR3 DNA sequence: TGTGCCAGTAGCCTCGGGACAGTTCGCAATGAGCAGTTCTTC. It encodes CASSLGTVRNEQFF.

This chain connects TRBV2 to TRBJ1-5; 7 bases line up with TRBD1. The CDR3 is 12 residues long. The V segment lost 5 bases and the J segment 7 bases; nucleotides outside the gene matches: 2. The germline gives CDR1 SNHLY, CDR2 FYNNEI. CDR3 nucleotides: TGTGCCAGCAGTATGACAGGGCAGCCCCAGCATTTT. Its translation: CASSMTGQPQHF.

The rearrangement uses TRBV5-6 and TRBJ2-7, with D tentatively TRBD2 (5 bases). This CDR3 is built from 13 residues. The germline V and J ends were trimmed by 4 bases and 4 bases, with 12 bases remaining between them. CDR1 is SGHDT and CDR2 is YYEEEE in the germline V gene. In nucleotides, the CDR3 is TGTGCCAGCAGCGGCGGACGGGAATACGAGCAGTACTTC. This encodes CASSGGREYEQYF.

The chain carries TRBV9 and TRBJ2-1, with 7 positions matching TRBD2. Germline CDR1 and CDR2: SGDLS and YYNGEE. The CDR3 contains 16 residues. Losses at the gene ends were 0 bases for V and 8 bases for J; bases not matched to a gene: 11. The CDR3 reads CASSVVGQRERDEQFF. CDR3 sequence (DNA): TGTGCCAGCAGCGTAGTGGGTCAGCGGGAAAGGGATGAGCAGTTCTTC. Full variable domain (remainder filled in from reference TRBV9 and TRBJ2-1): DSGVTQTPKHLITATGQRVTLRCSPRSGDLSVYWYQQSLDQGLQFLIQYYNGEERAKGNILERFSAQQFPDLHSELNLSSLELGDSALYFCASSVVGQRERDEQFFGPGTRLTVL.

This clone came up a few times. The V call is TRBV19, the J call TRBJ2-3; 8 nucleotides align to TRBD2. Germline trimming cut 5 bases from V and 0 bases from J; bases unmatched to any gene: 7. This CDR3 has 16 residues. Germline lookup yields CDR1 LNHDA and CDR2 SQIVND (reference sequence). CDR3 sequence (DNA): TGTGCCAGTAGTGCCGTAGCGGGGTCTAGCACAGATACGCAGTATTTT. Its translation is CASSAVAGSSTDTQYF.

The chain uses TRBV19 and TRBJ2-7; tentatively, D is TRBD2 (6 bases). In germline, CDR1 is LNHDA, CDR2 SQIVND (reference sequence). The ends were cut back, 0 bases at V and 3 bases at J, with 12 bases in the middle. The length of the CDR3 is 15 residues. The CDR3 sequence is CASSIDLRGNYEQYF. DNA of the CDR3: TGTGCCAGTAGTATAGATCTGCGGGGTAACTACGAGCAGTACTTC.

In this sample, this clone turned up a few times. This chain links TRBV19 with TRBJ1-1; TRBD1 matches 10 bases. J was trimmed by 8 bases and V by 4 bases; bases with no gene match: 4. The CDR3 consists of 13 residues. CDR1 is LNHDA, CDR2 SQIVND, per germline (reference sequence). CDR3 coding DNA: TGTGCCAGTAGTACCGACAGGGGGCGGGAAGCTTTCTTT. Amino acids: CASSTDRGREAFF.

About this clone itself: The junction departs from the called germline gene at one end, perhaps through a read error. In DNA form, the CDR3 reads TGTGCCAGCAGTCATGGGACAGGGGGGACTGGAGCTTTCTTT. Encoded protein: CASSHGTGGTGAFF. V usage is TRBV27 and J usage is TRBJ1-1; 11 bases align to TRBD1. This CDR3 is 14 amino acids long. CDR1 and CDR2 from the germline V gene are MNHEY and SMNVEV (reference sequence).

DNA of the CDR3: TGTGCCAGCAGAGGAGGACTAGCGGGAGATACGCAGTATTTT. As protein: CASRGGLAGDTQYF. The chain joins TRBV5-4 to TRBJ2-3; 11 bases are a match to TRBD2. J was trimmed by 5 bases and V by 5 bases; bases with no gene match: 4. The CDR3 runs 14 residues. Per germline, CDR1 SGHNT and CDR2 YYREEE (reference sequence).

The chain has TRBV5-5 and TRBJ2-5; TRBD2 matches at 11 bases. V was pared by 4 bases and J by 9 bases, with 23 bases of the junction left unmatched. This CDR3 region has 19 residues. Germline V gives CDR1 SGHKS, CDR2 YYEKEE (reference sequence). In DNA form, the CDR3 reads TGTGCCAGCAGCCCGGGTTCGGGGCTAGCGGGAGGTCTACTGATTTCCCAGTACTTC. Its translation is CASSPGSGLAGGLLISQYF.

As concerns this clone: An end of the junction differs from the germline gene, which may be a read error. V is TRBV6-5 and J is TRBJ2-7; D might be TRBD1 (7 bases). Germline CDR1 and CDR2: MNHEY and SVGAGI. The CDR3 runs to 12 residues. The CDR3 region has the DNA TGTGCCAGCGCCAATAGGCGGGGACAGACGGAATTC. The encoded protein is CASANRRGQTEF.

This sequence joins TRBV9 and TRBJ2-5; 9 bases line up with TRBD2. The CDR3 covers 15 residues. V lost 5 bases, J lost 2 bases, and 7 bases stayed unmatched. Per germline, CDR1 SGDLS and CDR2 YYNGEE. The CDR3 sequence: CASSALAGIQETQYF. CDR3 in DNA: TGTGCCAGCAGTGCCCTAGCGGGAATTCAAGAGACCCAGTACTTC.

V is TRBV2 and J is TRBJ1-2, with D possibly matching TRBD1 (6 bases). This CDR3 spans 13 amino acids. Trimming stripped 3 bases from V and 7 bases from J, with 12 bases between. Germline CDR1 and CDR2: SNHLY and FYNNEI. The CDR3 nucleotides read TGTGCCAGCAGTGAGACAGGAAGCGTTGGCTACACCTTC. Residues: CASSETGSVGYTF.

V gene TRBV30 combines with J gene TRBJ1-5; no reliable D call. V was shortened by 3 bases and J by 0 bases, with 9 bases between the two germline ends. Germline V gene data show CDR1 as GTSNPN and CDR2 as SVGIG (reference sequence). The CDR3 extends over 14 amino acids. This CDR3 is CAWSWTYSNQPQHF. The CDR3, as DNA: TGTGCCTGGAGCTGGACTTATAGCAATCAGCCCCAGCATTTT.

The V and J genes are TRBV6-2 or TRBV6-3 and TRBJ2-1; 13 positions agree with TRBD2. CDR3 length: 16 residues. The ends lost 5 bases at V and 9 bases at J; junction bases unmatched: 10. Per the germline V gene, CDR1 is MNHEY and CDR2 is SVGEGT. CDR3 sequence: CASSTILAGGQSEQFF. The CDR3 DNA reads as TGTGCCAGCAGTACGATACTAGCGGGAGGGCAGAGTGAGCAGTTCTTC.

V gene TRBV30 combines with J gene TRBJ2-1, with 9 bases matching TRBD2. CDR3 size: 15 residues. The germline CDR1 and CDR2 sequences are GTSNPN and SVGIG (reference sequence). The V gene end was trimmed by 0 bases and the J gene end by 0 bases; junction bases not matched to a gene: 0. Written as DNA, the CDR3 is TGTGCCTGGAGTGTACTAGCGGGCTCCTACAATGAGCAGTTCTTC. Translation gives CAWSVLAGSYNEQFF.

The CDR3 here is CASSLVVNTGELFF. The CDR3 region has the DNA TGCGCCAGCAGCTTGGTCGTCAACACCGGGGAGCTGTTTTTT. The chain has TRBV5-1 and TRBJ2-2; D is ambiguous. The V end was cut by 0 bases, the J end by 2 bases, with 5 bases between. The length of the CDR3 is 14 residues. From germline, CDR1 is SGHRS and CDR2 YFSETQ.

J is TRBJ2-2 and V is TRBV5-1, with TRBD2 identical over 9 bases. The trim removed 3 bases at V and 5 bases at J, leaving 5 bases unmatched. This CDR3 has 15 amino acids. Germline V gives CDR1 SGHRS, CDR2 YFSETQ. This chain's CDR3 is CASSSAGGRTGELFF. The CDR3, as DNA: TGCGCCAGCAGCTCCGCGGGAGGGAGGACCGGGGAGCTGTTTTTT.